The next 27 T cell receptor beta chains were all read from a single sample in a study of regulatory T cells in long-lasting Graves disease (dated by TCRdb to 2020 to 2023). The library came from multiplex PCR. Sequencing was performed on an Illumina HiSeq 4000. CDR3 regions were amplified by Arm-PCR with iRepertoire HTBI primers to construct TCR beta libraries. Using fastp at Q25 and MiXCR, TCRdb reprocessed the public reads and kept productive beta chains. Each entry merges the rows of one CDR3 protein and shows their most common DNA and genes. A total of 410,000 or so distinct CDR3 sequences appear in this sample, about 15% of them only once. Together, the top ten hold 15% to 20% of the sample. Reading the label with the study, this specimen's time point is: newly diagnosed GD, antithyroid drugs for less than 3 months. For both TCR sequencing and RNA sequencing, RNA was extracted from PBMCs using TRIzol.

The same sample was also used in a study of T cells in Graves' hyperthyroidism and ophthalmopathy.

Sample: peripheral blood mononuclear cells (PBMCs), taken at new diagnosis, from a patient treated with antithyroid drugs. Receptors originate from a woman aged 25 to 39 with Graves disease. Donor details come from another sample of the same person, matched by shared clones.

There are many counts of this clonotype. As DNA, the CDR3 is TGCAGTGTATATGAGGCGGAGAGCTACAATGAGCAGTTCTTC. Translation gives CSVYEAESYNEQFF. The chain combines TRBV20-1 with TRBJ2-1; no firm D call. Germline V gene sequence: CDR1 DFQATT, CDR2 SNEGSKA (reference sequence). Trimming took off 7 bases at V and 3 bases at J, with 16 bases between the two ends. The CDR3 has 14 residues.

The DNA for the CDR3 is TGTGCCAGCAGCTTAACGACGGACGGCAATCAGCCCCAGCATTTT. Residues: CASSLTTDGNQPQHF. The rearrangement joins TRBV7-6 to TRBJ1-5, with D unresolved. Trimming removed 2 bases at V and 2 bases at J, with 10 bases between. This CDR3 comprises 15 residues. Germline loops: CDR1 SGHVS, CDR2 FNYEAQ.

CDR3 DNA: TGCAGCGTTGAGTCGGGACACGACGGTCGAGAGACCCAGTACTTC. It yields the protein CSVESGHDGRETQYF. V and J are TRBV29-1 and TRBJ2-5; possible D gene TRBD1, 6 bases. Germline CDR1 reads SQVTM; CDR2 reads ANQGSEA. V was shortened by 3 bases and J by 4 bases, with 18 bases between the two germline ends. The CDR3 consists of 15 residues.

This clonotype was counted many times. CDR3 DNA sequence: TGTGCCACCAAAACAGGGGGGACTAGCCGTCGGGAGCAGTACTTC. Its translation is CATKTGGTSRREQYF. The gene calls are TRBV27 and TRBJ2-7; D is perhaps TRBD2 (9 bases). This CDR3 spans 15 amino acids. V gave up 10 bases and J gave up 7 bases, with 26 bases separating them. CDR1 is MNHEY, CDR2 SMNVEV, per germline (reference sequence).

This clonotype was counted many times. V and J are TRBV28 and TRBJ2-7; a possible D gene is TRBD1 (5 bases). Germline V gene lookup returns CDR1 MDHEN and CDR2 SYDVKM. V lost 5 bases to trimming and J lost 5 bases, with 19 bases between them. This CDR3 has 15 amino acids. CDR3 protein: CASSPYLGQGNEQYF. The CDR3 DNA sequence: TGTGCCAGCAGTCCATATTTGGGGCAAGGGAACGAGCAGTACTTC.

This clonotype was counted only a few times. The rearrangement links TRBV7-9 to TRBJ2-3; 9 bases fit TRBD2. Germline V gene data show CDR1 as SEHNR and CDR2 as FQNEAQ (reference sequence). The V gene end was trimmed by 5 bases and the J gene end by 2 bases; junction bases not matched to a gene: 8. The CDR3 is made up of 16 amino acids. This chain's CDR3 is CASSQGLAEHTDTQYF. The DNA for the CDR3 is TGTGCCAGCAGCCAGGGACTAGCTGAACACACAGATACGCAGTATTTT.

This clonotype has at least ten counts. The rearrangement uses TRBV12-3 or TRBV12-4 and TRBJ2-7; TRBD2 agrees at 12 bases. Trimming removed 8 bases from V and 2 bases from J; junction bases left unmatched: 4. The CDR3 totals 14 residues. As DNA, the CDR3 is TGTGCCAGCCAGAGGACTAGCGGGGCCTACGAGCAGTACTTC. Translation: CASQRTSGAYEQYF.

The table lists this clonotype with a few counts. V usage is TRBV5-1 and J usage is TRBJ1-1; 8 nucleotides match TRBD1. The V and J ends lost 1 base and 3 bases, in that order; junction bases with no gene match: 5. CDR1 and CDR2 from the germline V gene are SGHRS and YFSETQ. The CDR3 extends over 15 amino acids. CDR3 coding DNA: TGCGCCAGCAGCTTGAGGACAGGGATGGACACTGAAGCTTTCTTT. Translating it yields CASSLRTGMDTEAFF.

This clonotype was picked up a small number of times. The rearrangement links TRBV25-1 to TRBJ2-1, with unresolved D. This CDR3 has 13 amino acids. Germline-derived CDR1 and CDR2 are MGHDK and SYGVNS. The germline V and J ends were trimmed by 3 bases and 10 bases, with 13 bases remaining between them. The CDR3 DNA reads TGTGCCAGCAGTGACCTCTGGCGGCAGGAGCAGTTCTTC. This gives the protein CASSDLWRQEQFF.

This sequence joins TRBV6-9 and TRBJ1-1; D unclear. Germline loops: CDR1 MNHGY, CDR2 SVAAGI. V was cut by 4 bases and J by 3 bases, with 12 bases left in between. This CDR3 contains 14 residues. DNA for the CDR3: TGTGCCAGCAGTTTCTCCAGCGACGACACTGAAGCTTTCTTT. Protein sequence: CASSFSSDDTEAFF.

This clonotype was counted ten times or more. V usage is TRBV20-1 and J usage is TRBJ2-7, with TRBD2 identical over 9 bases. The CDR3 is 14 residues long. Germline values: CDR1 DFQATT, CDR2 SNEGSKA (reference sequence). With V trimmed by 5 bases and J by 0 bases, 5 bases remained unmatched. CDR3 loop: CSALTSGSSYEQYF. Here the CDR3 DNA reads TGCAGTGCTTTAACTAGCGGGTCCTCCTACGAGCAGTACTTC.

Remarks on this clonotype: This may come from a read error, since a much larger clone is one base off. The genes are TRBV6-2 or TRBV6-3 and TRBJ2-1; 8 positions agree with TRBD1. Germline lookup yields CDR1 MNHEY and CDR2 SVGEGT. The J segment lost 10 bases and the V segment lost 10 bases, leaving 18 bases of the junction unmatched. This CDR3 has 15 residues. The CDR3 is CATGGMGQEPYEQFF. Written as DNA, the CDR3 is TGTGCCACCGGAGGGATGGGACAGGAGCCCTACGAGCAGTTCTTC.

This clonotype showed up many times. The chain has TRBV6-1 and TRBJ2-1; 9 bases match TRBD1. The germline CDR1 and CDR2 sequences are MNHNS and SASEGT. The CDR3 sequence is 15 residues long. V dropped 6 bases and J dropped 10; count of bases not matched to a gene: 13. The DNA for the CDR3 is TGTGCCAGCAGGACCGGGACAGGGAAACAGCCGGAGCAGTTCTTC. Translation: CASRTGTGKQPEQFF.

The V gene is TRBV25-1, the J gene TRBJ2-3; 12 nucleotides agree with TRBD2. This CDR3 contains 16 residues. Germline trimming cut 5 bases from V and 7 bases from J; bases unmatched to any gene: 10. Germline V gene sequence: CDR1 MGHDK, CDR2 SYGVNS. The CDR3 region is CASSQLAGGVRNTQYF. In DNA, the CDR3 is TGTGCCAGCAGTCAACTAGCGGGAGGTGTTAGGAATACGCAGTATTTT.

At least ten counts were recorded for this clonotype. The chain carries TRBV20-1 and TRBJ2-7, with no clear D. Trimming took 3 bases from V and 0 from J, leaving 9 bases between them. There are 13 residues in the CDR3. The V gene's germline CDR1 is DFQATT and CDR2 SNEGSKA (reference sequence). CDR3 DNA: TGCAGTGCTAGTTCTGTCAGCTCCTACGAGCAGTACTTC. It translates to CSASSVSSYEQYF.

This clonotype was seen ten or more times. J is TRBJ1-4 and V is TRBV6-2 or TRBV6-3; D call uncertain. Germline V gene sequence: CDR1 MNHEY, CDR2 SVGEGT. With 2 bases removed from V and 10 bases from J, the gap between germline ends came to 11 bases. CDR3 length: 13 residues. The CDR3 sequence is CASSYRTRGKLFF. The CDR3 DNA follows: TGTGCCAGCAGTTACCGGACGCGCGGAAAACTGTTTTTT.

This clonotype was recorded many times. V gene TRBV7-9 combines with J gene TRBJ2-7, with 8 bases identical to TRBD1. The germline V gene has CDR1 SEHNR and CDR2 FQNEAQ (reference sequence). V gave up 6 bases and J gave up 5 bases; unmatched junction bases: 15. The CDR3 is made up of 16 amino acids. CDR3 amino acids: CASRSGTGPQSNEQYF. CDR3 nucleotides: TGTGCCAGCAGATCCGGGACAGGTCCACAATCTAACGAGCAGTACTTC.

This clonotype was seen ten or more times. The chain joins TRBV28 to TRBJ2-7, with D unclear. CDR1 and CDR2 (germline): MDHEN, SYDVKM. The CDR3 has 13 amino acids. V lost 7 bases and J lost 1, with 11 bases in between. The CDR3 nucleotides read TGTGCCAGCAACCCCGACCCATCCTACGAGCAGTACTTC. Protein sequence: CASNPDPSYEQYF.

This clonotype was counted many times. This chain joins TRBV28 and TRBJ1-5, with unresolved D. Germline V gene lookup returns CDR1 MDHEN and CDR2 SYDVKM. Trimming cost V 6 bases and J 1 base, with 4 bases left between them. The CDR3 loop spans 12 amino acids. The CDR3, as DNA: TGTGCCAGCAGGACGAGCAATCAGCCCCAGCATTTT. The encoded protein is CASRTSNQPQHF.

In this sample, this clonotype turned up many times. V gene TRBV11-3 combines with J gene TRBJ2-7; no reliable D call. Looked up from germline, CDR1 is SGHNT and CDR2 is YENEEA. The CDR3 is 14 amino acids. V gave up 2 bases and J gave up 1 base, with 9 bases separating them. CDR3 sequence reads: CASSLTQKSYEQYF. The CDR3 coding sequence is TGTGCCAGCAGCTTAACGCAGAAGTCCTACGAGCAGTACTTC.

This clonotype was counted at least ten times. This chain joins TRBV5-1 and TRBJ2-1, with TRBD2 as a possible D gene (7 bases). This CDR3 spans 18 amino acids. Germline V gives CDR1 SGHRS, CDR2 YFSETQ. The V end lost 7 bases, the J end lost 7 bases, and 30 bases lay between the germline ends. In nucleotides, the CDR3 is TGCGCCAGCCAAAAACGCCAAGGGGAATTACGGGGGGCTAATGAGCAGTTCTTC. Protein product: CASQKRQGELRGANEQFF.

The table lists this clonotype with many counts. The chain has TRBV28 and TRBJ2-1; tentative D call: TRBD1 (5 bases). In germline, CDR1 is MDHEN, CDR2 SYDVKM. The V and J ends lost 4 bases and 10 bases respectively, with 11 bases between them. This CDR3 is 12 amino acids long. The CDR3 sequence is CASSYYPGEQFF. CDR3 in DNA: TGTGCCAGCAGTTATTACCCAGGGGAGCAGTTCTTC.

This clonotype was counted many times. The chain employs TRBV11-2 and TRBJ2-5; D gene uncertain. Germline CDR1 and CDR2: SGHAT and FQNNGV. This CDR3 has 15 amino acids. V dropped 2 bases and J dropped 3 bases, with 13 bases sitting between them. Written as DNA, the CDR3 is TGTGCCAGCAGCTTAAGGAACTACCAAAAAGAGACCCAGTACTTC. Translated, it gives CASSLRNYQKETQYF.

This clonotype was picked up many times. The CDR3 loop reads CASSLVNRDYGYTF. CDR3 sequence (DNA): TGTGCCAGCAGCTTAGTGAACAGGGACTATGGCTACACCTTC. V and J are TRBV7-9 and TRBJ1-2; TRBD1 is a possible D gene (6 bases). In germline, CDR1 is SEHNR, CDR2 FQNEAQ (reference sequence). V was pared by 1 base and J by 3 bases, with 9 bases between. The CDR3 length is 14 residues.

On this clonotype itself: A much larger clone differs from this one at a single base, so this may be a read error. The chain has TRBV24-1 and TRBJ2-1; 10 positions match TRBD2. The CDR3 extends over 16 amino acids. Germline V lookup: CDR1 KGHDR, CDR2 SFDVKD. V lost 4 bases and J lost 9; bases outside the gene matches: 11. This chain's CDR3 is CATSEATSGMRAEQFF. CDR3 nucleotides: TGTGCCACCAGTGAGGCAACTAGCGGGATGCGGGCTGAGCAGTTCTTC.

V is TRBV20-1 and J is TRBJ2-2; the D gene is possibly TRBD1 (6 bases). V was cut by 3 bases and J by 4 bases, with 12 bases left in between. This CDR3 has 14 amino acids. Germline lookup yields CDR1 DFQATT and CDR2 SNEGSKA (reference sequence). The CDR3 sequence: CSASTGMVTGELFF. The CDR3 coding sequence is TGCAGTGCTAGCACAGGGATGGTCACCGGGGAGCTGTTTTTT.

The CDR3 protein is CASSLAWAPSDQETQYF. CDR3 in DNA: TGCGCCAGCAGCTTGGCGTGGGCCCCCTCGGACCAAGAGACCCAGTACTTC. The V and J genes are TRBV5-1 and TRBJ2-5; D ambiguous. Germline V lookup: CDR1 SGHRS, CDR2 YFSETQ. Trimming pared 0 bases from V and 0 bases from J, leaving 15 bases between. The CDR3 runs to 17 residues.